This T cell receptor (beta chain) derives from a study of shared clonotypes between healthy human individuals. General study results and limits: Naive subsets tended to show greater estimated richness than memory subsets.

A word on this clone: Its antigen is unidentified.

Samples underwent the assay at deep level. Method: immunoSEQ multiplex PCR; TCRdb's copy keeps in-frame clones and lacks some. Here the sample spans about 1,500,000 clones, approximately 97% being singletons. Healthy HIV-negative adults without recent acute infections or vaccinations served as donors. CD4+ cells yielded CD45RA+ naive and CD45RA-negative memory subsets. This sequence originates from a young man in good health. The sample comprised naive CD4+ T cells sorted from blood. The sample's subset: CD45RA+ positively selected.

The CDR3 loop reads CASSSRGLRYPGYTF. CDR3 in DNA: TGTGCCAGCAGCAGCCGGGGATTGCGTTATCCGGGCTACACCTTC. This chain joins TRBV7-8 and TRBJ1-2; D not resolved. The CDR3 runs 15 residues. Germline CDR1 and CDR2: SGHVS and FQNEAQ. The V gene lost 5 bases and the J gene lost 8 bases, with 21 bases spanning the gap. Together with reference TRBV7-8 and TRBJ1-2, the CDR3 gives the full variable domain: GAGVSQSPRYKVAKRGQDVALRCDPISGHVSLFWYQQALGQGPEFLTYFQNEAQLDKSGLPSDRFFAERPEGSVSTLKIQRTQQEDSAVYLCASSSRGLRYPGYTFGSGTRLTVV.